A selection of T cell receptor beta chains follows, all from one sample in a study of T cell changes during pregnancy in multiple sclerosis. The data were produced by immunoSEQ multiplex PCR, yet TCRdb's version contains in-frame clones alone and is incomplete. The sample has about 67,000 clones; more than 85% are singletons. Sample: peripheral blood, taken in the first trimester of pregnancy. The receptor source for this set is a female donor with multiple sclerosis, enrolled in a pregnancy study. CDR3s include the opening cysteine and the closing phenylalanine or tryptophan. The D gene is left open where the match is weak. Where a row states a size, it is once, few, many or the class of an expanded clone; other rows omit it.

v_call: TRBV7-9; d_call: TRBD1; j_call: TRBJ2-5; clone_size: .; cdr3_aa: CASSPTPGQLKETQYF; cdr3_nt: TGTGCCAGCAGCCCCACCCCGGGACAGCTCAAAGAGACCCAGTACTTC
v_call: TRBV19; d_call: TRBD2; j_call: TRBJ2-2; clone_size: .; cdr3_aa: CASRLSGRRTGELFF; cdr3_nt: TGTGCCAGTAGACTTAGCGGGAGGAGGACCGGGGAGCTGTTTTTT
v_call: TRBV30; d_call: TRBD1; j_call: TRBJ1-1; clone_size: .; cdr3_aa: CAWSAQGARTDTEAFF; cdr3_nt: TGTGCCTGGAGCGCGCAGGGGGCCCGGACGGACACTGAAGCTTTCTTT
v_call: TRBV10-3; d_call: TRBD1; j_call: TRBJ2-3; clone_size: .; cdr3_aa: CAIRDREPDTQYF; cdr3_nt: TGTGCCATCAGAGACAGGGAACCAGATACGCAGTATTTT
v_call: TRBV7-8; d_call: TRBD1; j_call: TRBJ2-4; clone_size: .; cdr3_aa: CASSLTADRENIQYF; cdr3_nt: TGTGCCAGCAGCCTTACAGCCGACAGGGAGAACATTCAGTACTTC
v_call: TRBV10-3; d_call: .; j_call: TRBJ1-5; clone_size: .; cdr3_aa: CAISESFRQGQPQHF; cdr3_nt: TGTGCCATCAGTGAGTCGTTCCGCCAGGGTCAGCCCCAGCATTTT
v_call: TRBV9; d_call: TRBD2; j_call: TRBJ2-5; clone_size: few; cdr3_aa: CASSVDPSGGVQETQYF; cdr3_nt: TGTGCCAGCAGCGTAGACCCTAGCGGGGGGGTACAAGAGACCCAGTACTTC
v_call: TRBV28; d_call: TRBD1; j_call: TRBJ2-7; clone_size: .; cdr3_aa: CASSLMTGSGEQYF; cdr3_nt: TGTGCCAGCAGCTTAATGACAGGGAGCGGCGAGCAGTACTTC
v_call: TRBV5-6; d_call: TRBD1; j_call: TRBJ2-3; clone_size: .; cdr3_aa: CASTPRTGFPDTQYF; cdr3_nt: TGTGCCAGCACCCCGAGGACAGGGTTCCCAGATACGCAGTATTTT
v_call: TRBV9; d_call: TRBD2; j_call: TRBJ2-3; clone_size: once; cdr3_aa: CASSGTSGGVPDTQYF; cdr3_nt: TGTGCCAGCAGCGGGACTAGCGGGGGGGTTCCAGATACGCAGTATTTT
v_call: TRBV6-5; d_call: .; j_call: TRBJ1-3; clone_size: .; cdr3_aa: CASSYSSPSGNTIYF; cdr3_nt: TGTGCCAGCAGTTACTCGTCTCCCTCTGGAAACACCATATATTTT
v_call: TRBV12-1; d_call: .; j_call: TRBJ2-7; clone_size: .; cdr3_aa: CASSHLRLAGGLQQYF; cdr3_nt: TGTGCCAGCAGCCATCTCCGACTAGCGGGAGGCTTACAGCAGTACTTC
v_call: TRBV11-2; d_call: .; j_call: TRBJ1-3; clone_size: .; cdr3_aa: CASSSLGVGNTIYF; cdr3_nt: TGTGCCAGCAGCTCGCTAGGGGTTGGAAACACCATATATTTT
v_call: TRBV2; d_call: TRBD1; j_call: TRBJ2-7; clone_size: .; cdr3_aa: CASRPGTGTYEQYF; cdr3_nt: TGTGCCAGCAGGCCCGGGACAGGGACCTACGAGCAGTACTTC
v_call: TRBV2; d_call: TRBD1; j_call: TRBJ1-2; clone_size: .; cdr3_aa: CASRANRGDTF; cdr3_nt: TGTGCCAGCAGGGCCAACAGGGGAGACACCTTC
v_call: TRBV7-2; d_call: .; j_call: TRBJ2-1; clone_size: .; cdr3_aa: CASSLDTNNEQFF; cdr3_nt: TGTGCCAGCAGCTTAGACACCAACAATGAGCAGTTCTTC
v_call: TRBV5-1; d_call: TRBD2; j_call: TRBJ2-1; clone_size: .; cdr3_aa: CASSQTSGGVNEQFF; cdr3_nt: TGCGCCAGCAGCCAGACTAGCGGGGGGGTTAATGAGCAGTTCTTC
v_call: TRBV6-4; d_call: TRBD2; j_call: TRBJ2-1; clone_size: once; cdr3_aa: CASSTSGTPLVGNEQFF; cdr3_nt: TGTGCCAGTAGCACTAGCGGGACACCATTAGTTGGCAATGAGCAGTTCTTC
v_call: TRBV2; d_call: .; j_call: TRBJ1-5; clone_size: .; cdr3_aa: CASSGLRGVLSNQPQHF; cdr3_nt: TGTGCCAGCAGTGGACTCCGGGGGGTCCTCAGCAATCAGCCCCAGCATTTT
v_call: TRBV4-2; d_call: TRBD1; j_call: TRBJ2-5; clone_size: .; cdr3_aa: CASSPYDRASQETQYF; cdr3_nt: TGTGCCAGCAGCCCGTACGACAGGGCGTCCCAAGAGACCCAGTACTTC
v_call: TRBV19; d_call: TRBD1; j_call: TRBJ1-1; clone_size: .; cdr3_aa: CASSIPGQLNTEAFF; cdr3_nt: TGTGCCAGTAGTATCCCGGGACAGCTAAACACTGAAGCTTTCTTT
v_call: TRBV25-1; d_call: .; j_call: TRBJ2-1; clone_size: once; cdr3_aa: CASSESLAGSNNEQFF; cdr3_nt: TGTGCCAGCAGTGAATCGCTGGCGGGGAGCAACAATGAGCAGTTCTTC
v_call: TRBV6-5; d_call: .; j_call: TRBJ2-1; clone_size: .; cdr3_aa: CASRITGSNEQFF; cdr3_nt: TGTGCCAGCAGAATAACAGGGTCCAATGAGCAGTTCTTC
v_call: TRBV6-6; d_call: TRBD2; j_call: TRBJ2-5; clone_size: .; cdr3_aa: CASSYASGRQTQYF; cdr3_nt: TGTGCCAGCAGTTACGCTAGCGGGAGACAGACCCAGTACTTC
v_call: TRBV14; d_call: TRBD2; j_call: TRBJ2-7; clone_size: .; cdr3_aa: CASNLAGGLYEQYF; cdr3_nt: TGTGCCAGCAACCTAGCGGGGGGGCTGTACGAGCAGTACTTC
v_call: TRBV10-1; d_call: TRBD2; j_call: TRBJ2-3; clone_size: .; cdr3_aa: CASSDRTSGGTDTQYF; cdr3_nt: TGCGCCAGCAGTGATAGGACTAGCGGAGGCACAGATACGCAGTATTTT
v_call: TRBV21-1; d_call: .; j_call: TRBJ2-7; clone_size: .; cdr3_aa: CASSKTGQGIPSYEQYF; cdr3_nt: TGTGCCAGCAGCAAAACAGGACAGGGAATCCCGTCCTACGAGCAGTACTTC
v_call: TRBV18; d_call: .; j_call: TRBJ2-2; clone_size: .; cdr3_aa: CASSSTGNTGELFF; cdr3_nt: TGTGCCAGCTCATCGACAGGGAACACCGGGGAGCTGTTTTTT
v_call: TRBV30; d_call: TRBD1; j_call: TRBJ1-1; clone_size: few; cdr3_aa: CAWRPIQGWAFF; cdr3_nt: TGTGCCTGGAGACCAATACAGGGGTGGGCTTTCTTT
v_call: TRBV5-1; d_call: .; j_call: TRBJ2-1; clone_size: .; cdr3_aa: CASSLAPTGAHEQFF; cdr3_nt: TGCGCCAGCAGCTTGGCCCCGACAGGAGCGCATGAGCAGTTCTTC
v_call: TRBV6-5; d_call: TRBD1; j_call: TRBJ2-1; clone_size: .; cdr3_aa: CASSPRTGYSEQFF; cdr3_nt: TGTGCCAGCAGCCCCCGGACAGGGTACAGTGAGCAGTTCTTC
v_call: TRBV5-5; d_call: .; j_call: TRBJ2-7; clone_size: .; cdr3_aa: CASSLGVNSHQYEQYF; cdr3_nt: TGTGCCAGCAGCTTGGGGGTGAACAGCCATCAGTACGAGCAGTACTTC
v_call: TRBV7-6; d_call: .; j_call: TRBJ1-2; clone_size: .; cdr3_aa: CASSRPGFGGYTF; cdr3_nt: TGTGCCAGCAGCCGTCCGGGATTCGGAGGCTACACCTTC
v_call: TRBV29-1; d_call: .; j_call: TRBJ2-3; clone_size: .; cdr3_aa: CSVGGGRNPTDTQYF; cdr3_nt: TGCAGCGTTGGGGGGGGCAGAAACCCCACAGATACGCAGTATTTT
v_call: TRBV9; d_call: .; j_call: TRBJ1-4; clone_size: few; cdr3_aa: CASSVEAGTTNEKLFF; cdr3_nt: TGTGCCAGCAGCGTAGAGGCGGGGACTACTAATGAAAAACTGTTTTTT
v_call: TRBV11-2; d_call: .; j_call: TRBJ2-3; clone_size: .; cdr3_aa: CASSRRGAEADTQYF; cdr3_nt: TGTGCCAGCAGCCGACGGGGAGCGGAGGCAGATACGCAGTATTTT
v_call: TRBV5-6; d_call: TRBD1; j_call: TRBJ1-6; clone_size: .; cdr3_aa: CASSLGQGASNSPLHF; cdr3_nt: TGTGCCAGCAGCTTAGGACAGGGGGCTAGTAATTCACCCCTCCACTTT
v_call: TRBV6-1; d_call: TRBD1; j_call: TRBJ2-5; clone_size: .; cdr3_aa: CASSGGNRGATGETQYF; cdr3_nt: TGTGCCAGCAGTGGTGGGAACAGGGGTGCGACCGGAGAGACCCAGTACTTC
v_call: TRBV19; d_call: .; j_call: TRBJ1-5; clone_size: once; cdr3_aa: CASRLQGFSSNQPQHF; cdr3_nt: TGTGCCAGTAGGTTACAGGGCTTCAGCAGCAATCAGCCCCAGCATTTT
v_call: TRBV5-1; d_call: .; j_call: TRBJ2-3; clone_size: .; cdr3_aa: CASSLELHLGVEQYF; cdr3_nt: TGCGCCAGCAGCTTGGAGCTCCACTTGGGAGTGGAGCAGTATTTT
v_call: TRBV29-1; d_call: .; j_call: TRBJ2-1; clone_size: once; cdr3_aa: CSFPGLSGNEQFF; cdr3_nt: TGCAGCTTCCCGGGTTTAAGTGGCAATGAGCAGTTCTTC
v_call: TRBV28; d_call: TRBD1; j_call: TRBJ2-7; clone_size: .; cdr3_aa: CASSSPLGQGAIYEQYF; cdr3_nt: TGTGCCAGCAGTTCCCCGCTAGGACAGGGGGCGATATACGAGCAGTACTTC
v_call: TRBV11-2; d_call: TRBD2; j_call: TRBJ2-7; clone_size: .; cdr3_aa: CASLAGDTYEQYF; cdr3_nt: TGTGCCAGCCTAGCGGGAGATACCTACGAGCAGTACTTC
v_call: TRBV28; d_call: .; j_call: TRBJ1-4; clone_size: .; cdr3_aa: CASSTLGGGNEKLFF; cdr3_nt: TGTGCCAGCAGTACCCTTGGGGGGGGTAATGAAAAACTGTTTTTT
v_call: TRBV5-6; d_call: .; j_call: TRBJ2-3; clone_size: .; cdr3_aa: CASSLTGPSSTDTQYF; cdr3_nt: TGTGCCAGCAGCCTAACAGGCCCATCGTCCACAGATACGCAGTATTTT
v_call: TRBV18; d_call: TRBD2; j_call: TRBJ2-5; clone_size: .; cdr3_aa: CASSSPLAGERETQYF; cdr3_nt: TGTGCCAGCTCATCACCTCTAGCGGGAGAGAGAGAGACCCAGTACTTC
v_call: TRBV30; d_call: TRBD1; j_call: TRBJ1-5; clone_size: once; cdr3_aa: CAWSGETGRSNQPQHF; cdr3_nt: TGTGCCTGGAGTGGGGAGACAGGGAGGAGCAATCAGCCCCAGCATTTT
v_call: TRBV15; d_call: TRBD1; j_call: TRBJ1-1; clone_size: .; cdr3_aa: CATSRAGQGRAEAFF; cdr3_nt: TGTGCCACCAGCAGAGCCGGACAGGGACGGGCTGAAGCTTTCTTT
v_call: TRBV2; d_call: .; j_call: TRBJ1-1; clone_size: .; cdr3_aa: CATGGLNTEAFF; cdr3_nt: TGTGCCACGGGGGGCCTGAACACTGAAGCTTTCTTT
v_call: TRBV6-8; d_call: .; j_call: TRBJ2-1; clone_size: .; cdr3_aa: CASSRTSNEQFF; cdr3_nt: TGTGCCAGCAGTCGTACTAGCAATGAGCAGTTCTTC